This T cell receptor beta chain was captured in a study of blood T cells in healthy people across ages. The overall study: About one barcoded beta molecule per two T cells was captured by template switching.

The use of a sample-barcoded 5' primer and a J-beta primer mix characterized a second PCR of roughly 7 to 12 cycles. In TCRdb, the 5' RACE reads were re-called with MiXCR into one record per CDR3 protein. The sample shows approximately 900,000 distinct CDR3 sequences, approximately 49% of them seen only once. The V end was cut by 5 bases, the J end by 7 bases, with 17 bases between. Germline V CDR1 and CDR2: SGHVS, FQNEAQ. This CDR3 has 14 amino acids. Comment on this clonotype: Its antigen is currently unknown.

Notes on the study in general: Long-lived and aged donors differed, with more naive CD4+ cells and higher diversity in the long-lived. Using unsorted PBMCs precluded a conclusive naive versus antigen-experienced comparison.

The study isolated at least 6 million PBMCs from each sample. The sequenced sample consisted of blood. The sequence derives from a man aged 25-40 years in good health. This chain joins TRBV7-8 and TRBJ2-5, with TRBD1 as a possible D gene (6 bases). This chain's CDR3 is CASSPRSLQGTQYF. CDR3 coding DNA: TGTGCCAGCAGCCCCCGGTCTCTACAGGGGACCCAGTACTTC. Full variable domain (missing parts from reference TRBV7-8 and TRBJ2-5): GAGVSQSPRYKVAKRGQDVALRCDPISGHVSLFWYQQALGQGPEFLTYFQNEAQLDKSGLPSDRFFAERPEGSVSTLKIQRTQQEDSAVYLCASSPRSLQGTQYFGPGTRLLVL.